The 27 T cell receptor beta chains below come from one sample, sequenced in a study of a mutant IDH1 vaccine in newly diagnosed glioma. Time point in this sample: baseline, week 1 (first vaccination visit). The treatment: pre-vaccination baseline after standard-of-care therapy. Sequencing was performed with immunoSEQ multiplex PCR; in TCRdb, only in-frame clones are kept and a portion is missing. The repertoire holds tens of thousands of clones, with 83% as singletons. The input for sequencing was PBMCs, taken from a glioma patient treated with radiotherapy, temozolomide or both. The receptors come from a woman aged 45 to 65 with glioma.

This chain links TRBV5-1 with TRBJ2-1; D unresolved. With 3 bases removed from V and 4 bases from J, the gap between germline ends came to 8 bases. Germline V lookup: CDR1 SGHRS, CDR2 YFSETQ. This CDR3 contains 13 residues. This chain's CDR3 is CASSSPPYNEQFF. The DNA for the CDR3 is TGCGCCAGCAGCTCCCCCCCTTACAATGAGCAGTTCTTC.

CDR3 bases: TGTGCCAGCAGTTGGACAGGGGGAAGCCAGCCCCAGCATTTT. Its protein is CASSWTGGSQPQHF. The gene calls are TRBV28 and TRBJ1-5, with 10 bases fitting TRBD1. CDR1 and CDR2 (germline): MDHEN, SYDVKM. The CDR3 has 14 residues. Losses at the gene ends were 4 bases for V and 7 bases for J; bases not matched to a gene: 4.

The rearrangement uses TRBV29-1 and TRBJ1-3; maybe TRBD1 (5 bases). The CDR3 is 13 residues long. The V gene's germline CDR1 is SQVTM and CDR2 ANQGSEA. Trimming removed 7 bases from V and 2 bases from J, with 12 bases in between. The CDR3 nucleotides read TGCAGCGGGGCGTGGGGGGCTGGAAACACCATATATTTT. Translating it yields CSGAWGAGNTIYF.

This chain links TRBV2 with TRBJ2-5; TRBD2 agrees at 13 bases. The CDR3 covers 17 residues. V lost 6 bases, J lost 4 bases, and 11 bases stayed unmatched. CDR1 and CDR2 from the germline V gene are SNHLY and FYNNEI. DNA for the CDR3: TGTGCCAGCAGCCCCGGACTAGCGGGGGCCAGGGGAGAGACCCAGTACTTC. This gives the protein CASSPGLAGARGETQYF.

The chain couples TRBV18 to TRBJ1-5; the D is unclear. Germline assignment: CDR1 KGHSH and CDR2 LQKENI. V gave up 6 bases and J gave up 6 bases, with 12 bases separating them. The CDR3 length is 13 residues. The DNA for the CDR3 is TGTGCCAGCTCCACCGACGGAGGTCAGCCCCAGCATTTT. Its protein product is CASSTDGGQPQHF.

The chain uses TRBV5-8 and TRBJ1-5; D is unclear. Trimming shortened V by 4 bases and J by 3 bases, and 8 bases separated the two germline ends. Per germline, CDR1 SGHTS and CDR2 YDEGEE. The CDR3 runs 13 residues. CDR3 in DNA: TGTGCCAGCAGCATTGACCTCAATCAGCCCCAGCATTTT. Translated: CASSIDLNQPQHF.

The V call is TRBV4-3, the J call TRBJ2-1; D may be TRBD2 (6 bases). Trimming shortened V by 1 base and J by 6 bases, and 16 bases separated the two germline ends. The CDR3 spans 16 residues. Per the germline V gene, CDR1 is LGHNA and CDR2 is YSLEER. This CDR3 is CASSQAAGGQGNEQFF. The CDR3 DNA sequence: TGCGCCAGCAGCCAAGCAGCGGGCGGTCAGGGCAATGAGCAGTTCTTC.

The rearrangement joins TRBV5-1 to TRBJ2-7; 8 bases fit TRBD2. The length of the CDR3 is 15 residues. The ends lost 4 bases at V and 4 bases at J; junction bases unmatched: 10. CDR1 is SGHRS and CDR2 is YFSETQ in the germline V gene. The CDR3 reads CASSISAGEYYEQYF. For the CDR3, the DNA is TGCGCCAGCAGCATATCAGCGGGGGAATATTACGAGCAGTACTTC. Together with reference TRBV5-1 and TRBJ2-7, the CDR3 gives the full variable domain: KAGVTQTPRYLIKTRGQQVTLSCSPISGHRSVSWYQQTPGQGLQFLFEYFSETQRNKGNFPGRFSGRQFSNSRSEMNVSTLELGDSALYLCASSISAGEYYEQYFGPGTRLTVT.

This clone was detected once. CDR3 sequence: CASREAGDTGELFF. CDR3 coding DNA: TGTGCCAGCAGGGAGGCAGGGGACACCGGGGAGCTGTTTTTT. The chain recombines TRBV6-1 with TRBJ2-2, with D possibly being TRBD1 (6 bases). Germline V lookup: CDR1 MNHNS, CDR2 SASEGT. This CDR3 comprises 14 residues. Trimming pared 6 bases from V and 3 bases from J, leaving 11 bases between.

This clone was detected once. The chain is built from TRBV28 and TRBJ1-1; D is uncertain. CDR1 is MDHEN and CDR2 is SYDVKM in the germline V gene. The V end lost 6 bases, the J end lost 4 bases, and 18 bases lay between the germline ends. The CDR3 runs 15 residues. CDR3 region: CASRTVGSGSTEAFF. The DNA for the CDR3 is TGTGCCAGCAGAACGGTTGGCTCAGGAAGCACTGAAGCTTTCTTT. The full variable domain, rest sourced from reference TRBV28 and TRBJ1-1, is DVKVTQSSRYLVKRTGEKVFLECVQDMDHENMFWYRQDPGLGLRLIYFSYDVKMKEKGDIPEGYSVSREKKERFSLILESASTNQTSMYLCASRTVGSGSTEAFFGQGTRLTVV.

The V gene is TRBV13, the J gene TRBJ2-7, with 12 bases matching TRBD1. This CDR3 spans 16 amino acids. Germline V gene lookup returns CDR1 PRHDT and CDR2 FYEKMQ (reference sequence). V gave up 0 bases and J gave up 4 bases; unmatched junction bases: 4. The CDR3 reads CASSLGRDRGRYEQYF. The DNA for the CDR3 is TGTGCCAGCAGCTTAGGCCGGGACAGGGGGCGGTACGAGCAGTACTTC.

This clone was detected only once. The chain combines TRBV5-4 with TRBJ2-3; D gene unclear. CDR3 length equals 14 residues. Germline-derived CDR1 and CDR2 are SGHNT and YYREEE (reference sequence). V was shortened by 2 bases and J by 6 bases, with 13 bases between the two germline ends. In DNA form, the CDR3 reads TGTGCCAGCAGCTTATCGTGGTTCACGGATACGCAGTATTTT. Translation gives CASSLSWFTDTQYF.

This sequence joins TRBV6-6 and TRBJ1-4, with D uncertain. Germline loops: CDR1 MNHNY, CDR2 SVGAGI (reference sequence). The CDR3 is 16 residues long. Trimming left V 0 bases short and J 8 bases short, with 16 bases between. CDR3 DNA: TGTGCCAGCAGTTACTCCTTCCTGTCGGGAAGGGAAAAACTGTTTTTT. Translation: CASSYSFLSGREKLFF.

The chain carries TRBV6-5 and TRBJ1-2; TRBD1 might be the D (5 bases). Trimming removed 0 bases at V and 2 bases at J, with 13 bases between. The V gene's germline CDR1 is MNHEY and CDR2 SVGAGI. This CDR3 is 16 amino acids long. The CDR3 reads CASSYSSPGRNYGYTF. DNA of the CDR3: TGTGCCAGCAGTTACTCTTCTCCGGGACGGAACTATGGCTACACCTTC.

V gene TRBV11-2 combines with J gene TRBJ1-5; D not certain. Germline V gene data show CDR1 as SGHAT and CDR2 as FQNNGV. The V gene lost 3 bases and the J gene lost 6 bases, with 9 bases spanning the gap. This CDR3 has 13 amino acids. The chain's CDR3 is CASSFEGGQPQHF. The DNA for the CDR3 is TGTGCCAGCAGCTTTGAGGGAGGTCAGCCCCAGCATTTT.

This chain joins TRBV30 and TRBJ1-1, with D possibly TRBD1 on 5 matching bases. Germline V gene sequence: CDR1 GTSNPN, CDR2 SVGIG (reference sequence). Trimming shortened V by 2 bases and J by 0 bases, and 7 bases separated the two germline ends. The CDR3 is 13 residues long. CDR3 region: CAWSPGLNTEAFF. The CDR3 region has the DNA TGTGCCTGGAGTCCGGGACTGAACACTGAAGCTTTCTTT.

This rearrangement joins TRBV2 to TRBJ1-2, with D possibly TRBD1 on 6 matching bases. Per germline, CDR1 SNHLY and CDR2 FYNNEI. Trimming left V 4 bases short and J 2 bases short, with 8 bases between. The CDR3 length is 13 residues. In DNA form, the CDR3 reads TGTGCCAGCAGTGTAGGACAGAACTATGGCTACACCTTC. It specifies CASSVGQNYGYTF.

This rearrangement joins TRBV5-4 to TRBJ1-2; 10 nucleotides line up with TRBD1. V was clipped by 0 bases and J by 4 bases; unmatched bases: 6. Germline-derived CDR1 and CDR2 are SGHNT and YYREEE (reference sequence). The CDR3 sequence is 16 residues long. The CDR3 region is CASSLGQGASVYGYTF. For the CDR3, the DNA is TGTGCCAGCAGCTTGGGACAGGGGGCTTCGGTCTATGGCTACACCTTC.

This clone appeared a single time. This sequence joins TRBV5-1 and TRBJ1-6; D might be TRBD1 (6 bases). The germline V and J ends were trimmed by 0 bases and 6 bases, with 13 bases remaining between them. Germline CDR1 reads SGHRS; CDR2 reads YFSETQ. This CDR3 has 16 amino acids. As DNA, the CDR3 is TGCGCCAGCAGCTTGGATGCCTCAGGGGTTAATTCACCCCTCCACTTT. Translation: CASSLDASGVNSPLHF.

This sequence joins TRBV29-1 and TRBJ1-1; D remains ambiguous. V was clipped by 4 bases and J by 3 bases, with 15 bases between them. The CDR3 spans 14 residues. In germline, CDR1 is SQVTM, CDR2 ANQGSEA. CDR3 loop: CSVVLSWVDTEAFF. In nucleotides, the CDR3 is TGCAGCGTTGTTTTGAGTTGGGTGGACACTGAAGCTTTCTTT. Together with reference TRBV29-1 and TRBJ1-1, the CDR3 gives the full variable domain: SAVISQKPSRDICQRGTSLTIQCQVDSQVTMMFWYRQQPGQSLTLIATANQGSEATYESGFVIDKFPISRPNLTFSTLTVSNMSPEDSSIYLCSVVLSWVDTEAFFGQGTRLTVV.

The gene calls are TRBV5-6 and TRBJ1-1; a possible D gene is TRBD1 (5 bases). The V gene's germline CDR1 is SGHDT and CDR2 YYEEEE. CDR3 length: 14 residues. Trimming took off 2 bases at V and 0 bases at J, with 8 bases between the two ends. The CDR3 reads CASSLGRVNTEAFF. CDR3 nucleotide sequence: TGTGCCAGCAGCTTAGGCAGGGTGAACACTGAAGCTTTCTTT.

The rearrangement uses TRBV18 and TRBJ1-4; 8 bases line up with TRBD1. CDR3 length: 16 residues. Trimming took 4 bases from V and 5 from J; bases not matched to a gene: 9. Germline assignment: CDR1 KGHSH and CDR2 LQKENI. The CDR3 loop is CASSRTTGEWNEKLFF. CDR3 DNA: TGTGCCAGCTCACGCACGACAGGGGAGTGGAATGAAAAACTGTTTTTT.

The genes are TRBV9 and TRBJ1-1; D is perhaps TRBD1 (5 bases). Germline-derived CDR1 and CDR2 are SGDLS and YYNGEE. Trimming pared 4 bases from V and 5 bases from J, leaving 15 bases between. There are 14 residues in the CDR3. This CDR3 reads CASSNTGAGTEAFF. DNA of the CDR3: TGTGCCAGCAGCAATACCGGGGCTGGAACTGAAGCTTTCTTT.

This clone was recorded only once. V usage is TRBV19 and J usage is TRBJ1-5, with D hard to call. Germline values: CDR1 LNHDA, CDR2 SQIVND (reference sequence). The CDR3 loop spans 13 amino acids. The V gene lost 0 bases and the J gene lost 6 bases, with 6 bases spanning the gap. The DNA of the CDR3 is TGTGCCAGTAGTATAGACAGGTTTCAGCCCCAGCATTTT. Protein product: CASSIDRFQPQHF. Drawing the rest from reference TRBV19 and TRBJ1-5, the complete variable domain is DGGITQSPKYLFRKEGQNVTLSCEQNLNHDAMYWYRQDPGQGLRLIYYSQIVNDFQKGDIAEGYSVSREKKESFPLTVTSAQKNPTAFYLCASSIDRFQPQHFGDGTRLSIL.

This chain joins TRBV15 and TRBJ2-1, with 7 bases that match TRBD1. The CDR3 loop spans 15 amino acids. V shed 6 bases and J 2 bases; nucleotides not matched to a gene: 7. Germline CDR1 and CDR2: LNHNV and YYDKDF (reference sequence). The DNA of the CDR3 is TGTGCCACCAGAGAGAGACAGGGAACCTACAATGAGCAGTTCTTC. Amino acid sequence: CATRERQGTYNEQFF.

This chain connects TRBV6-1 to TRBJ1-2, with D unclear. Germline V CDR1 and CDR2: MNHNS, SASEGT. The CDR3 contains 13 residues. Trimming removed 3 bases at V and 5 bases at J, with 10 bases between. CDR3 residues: CASSETGSYGYTF. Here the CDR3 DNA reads TGTGCCAGCAGTGAGACGGGTAGTTATGGCTACACCTTC.

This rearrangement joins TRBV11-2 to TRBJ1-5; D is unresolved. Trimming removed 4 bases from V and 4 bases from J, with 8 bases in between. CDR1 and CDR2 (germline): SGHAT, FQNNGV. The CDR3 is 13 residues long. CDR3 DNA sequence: TGTGCCAGCAGCTCCCAGGAGAATCAGCCCCAGCATTTT. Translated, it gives CASSSQENQPQHF.